The rows below give T cell receptor beta chains drawn from one sample of a study of T-cell memory formation after mild COVID-19. TCRdb reprocessed the 5' RACE reads via MiXCR and lists one record per CDR3 protein. The sample holds some 82,000 distinct CDR3 sequences; over 10% are singletons and the top ten take less than 45%. The source material was PBMCs or a T cell subset sorted from them (not recorded which). These receptors were taken from a man aged 18 to 29 who had mild COVID-19 (a few samples of this study predate the infection). Cell type and time point are not known. Both conserved end residues are part of each CDR3. D genes are given only for firm matches. Size values are once, few and many counts, or a class for expanded clones, and some rows have none.

CASSPAGSGASLYNEQFF TGCGCCAGCAGCCCAGCAGGTAGCGGGGCCAGCCTTTACAATGAGCAGTTCTTC TRBV5-1 NA TRBD2 TRBJ2-1
CASSLRLASTDTQYF TGTGCCAGCAGTTTACGACTTGCAAGCACAGATACGCAGTATTTT TRBV6-6 NA NA TRBJ2-3
CASSYQWRSEAFF TGTGCCAGCAGTTACCAATGGAGGAGTGAAGCTTTCTTT TRBV6-2/TRBV6-3 NA NA TRBJ1-1
CAMEVRNTEAFF TGTGCCATGGAGGTAAGGAACACTGAAGCTTTCTTT TRBV19 few NA TRBJ1-1
CASSLVWAARTGELFF TGCGCCAGCAGCTTGGTTTGGGCCGCGCGCACCGGGGAGCTGTTTTTT TRBV5-1 few NA TRBJ2-2
CASSPRDYLHEQYF TGTGCCAGCAGTCCCCGGGACTACTTACACGAGCAGTACTTC TRBV27 few TRBD2 TRBJ2-7
CASSHRLAKNIQYF TGTGCCAGCAGTCACCGACTAGCCAAAAACATTCAGTACTTC TRBV11-3 few NA TRBJ2-4
CASSLSGNRKVAFF TGTGCCAGCAGTTTGTCAGGTAATAGGAAAGTAGCTTTCTTT TRBV27 few NA TRBJ1-1
CASSSRRGSSSTDTQYF TGTGCCAGCAGTTCACGGCGGGGCAGCTCTAGCACAGATACGCAGTATTTT TRBV6-1 NA NA TRBJ2-3
CASSQVPQAAKNIQYF TGCGCCAGCAGCCAAGTCCCGCAGGCAGCCAAAAACATTCAGTACTTC TRBV4-1 NA NA TRBJ2-4
CSVEFSSGGRYNEQFF TGCAGCGTCGAATTCTCTAGCGGGGGGCGCTACAATGAGCAGTTCTTC TRBV29-1 few TRBD2 TRBJ2-1
CASSYAELNTGELFF TGTGCCAGCAGTTATGCGGAATTAAACACCGGGGAGCTGTTTTTT TRBV6-5 NA NA TRBJ2-2
CASSLTSEFGETQYF TGTGCCAGCAGTTTGACTAGCGAATTCGGGGAGACCCAGTACTTC TRBV28 NA TRBD2 TRBJ2-5
CASSLAGTVYNEQFF TGCGCCAGCAGCTTGGCCGGGACAGTCTACAATGAGCAGTTCTTC TRBV5-1 many TRBD1 TRBJ2-1
CATSPRDRGHGELFF TGTGCCACCAGCCCCCGGGACAGGGGGCACGGGGAGCTGTTTTTT TRBV15 few TRBD1 TRBJ2-2
CAISEGFGNQPQHF TGTGCCATCAGTGAAGGTTTCGGCAATCAGCCCCAGCATTTT TRBV10-3 NA NA TRBJ1-5
CASTLGGGEREQYF TGTGCCAGTACCCTCGGAGGGGGGGAGCGAGAGCAGTACTTC TRBV19 NA NA TRBJ2-7
CASSSGLAGANVLTF TGTGCCAGCAGCTCCGGTCTGGCTGGGGCCAACGTCCTGACTTTC TRBV7-3 NA NA TRBJ2-6
CSARDKASGLYEQYF TGCAGTGCTAGAGATAAGGCTAGCGGCTTATACGAGCAGTACTTC TRBV20-1 few TRBD2 TRBJ2-7